The source of this T cell receptor beta chain is a study of blood T cells in healthy people across ages (dated by TCRdb to the mid-2010s). Turning to the overall study: In model experiments, template switching captured about one uniquely barcoded TCR beta cDNA molecule for every two T cells. Donors of different ages were randomly distributed across sequencing lanes to avoid experimental bias. Four age groups were formed from the donors: young (average approximately 15 years), middle-aged (more than 35), aged (under 70) and long-lived (more than 75). The study measured age-related changes in TCR beta repertoire diversity using deep sequencing normalized with unique cDNA molecular identifiers. The study analyzed two additional independent replicas of 1 million unique cDNA reads from the same blood draw for two donors, one aged 18 to 30 and one aged 80 or older.

With regard to this clonotype: No cognate antigen has been identified for it. Base qualities are missing; no much larger clone stands one base away.

The donors were roughly 40 Caucasian individuals from Russia, aged 6 to 90 years, who were systemically healthy. About 9.6 milliliters of peripheral blood were collected from each donor into EDTA-treated Vacutainer tubes. Ficoll-Paque density-gradient centrifugation was used to isolate PBMCs, with at least 6 million obtained per sample. Total RNA, at least 5.5 micrograms per sample, was extracted from PBMCs with Trizol reagent. The percentages of naive CD45RAhigh/CD27high T cells were determined by flow cytometry on a PBMC aliquot from every donor. The investigation overall reported the following: The long-lived group showed more naive CD4+ T cells, fewer expanded clones and increased TCR diversity than the aged group, suggesting age selection. Because profiling used bulk unsorted PBMCs, naive and antigen-experienced compartments could not be compared conclusively. Estimates of total diversity from one million sequenced T cells were regarded as lower bounds and underestimates. The CMV infection status of donors was not known, potentially confounding age-related changes in expanded clonotypes. A strong correlation was found between observed TCR beta diversity and the percentage of naive T cells measured by flow cytometry. As age increased, observed TCR beta diversity per million T cells dropped in a roughly linear way, and a significant reduction was already evident by age about 40.

Deletion took 3 bases off V and 0 bases off J, with a span of 8 bases between the germline ends. CDR3 length: 15 amino acids, cysteine to phenylalanine. Kept here is only the CDR3 DNA, which spans 45 bases and is read in frame from base 1. Reading the germline V gene gives CDR1 KGHSH and CDR2 LQKENI. The library was generated by 5' RACE. This sample was sequenced with an Illumina HiSeq 2500. The second PCR ran for roughly 6 to 11 cycles and used a J-beta primer mix along with a sample-barcoded 5' primer. Each TCR beta cDNA molecule received a unique molecular identifier from a template-switch 5' adaptor carrying 12 random nucleotides. Each sample yielded at least 2.5 million CDR3-containing paired-end reads. The Mint cDNA synthesis kit, primed by a TRBC-specific oligonucleotide, was used to synthesize first-strand cDNA from all RNA. Following uracil-DNA glycosylase treatment, a first 18-cycle PCR with universal primers M1SS and BC2_uni_R was performed on all cDNA. On the study's bioinformatics: Each sample was normalized by randomly selecting 1 million high-quality reads, each carrying a distinct molecular identifier. Reads with shared molecular identifiers were discarded instead of being binned into consensus sequences. MiTCR, run with a Q25 quality threshold and the strictest error-elimination algorithm, handled CDR3 identification, clonotype clustering and error correction. A nonparametric unseen species model with Euler transformation was used to estimate lower-bound total TCR beta diversity. The raw public data were reprocessed by TCRdb itself: fastp quality trimming at Q25, MiXCR clonotype calling, in-frame beta chains only. Entries that share a CDR3 protein sequence are merged under the most common genes and DNA. The V and J calls shown here were made by TCRdb, not taken from the authors' results. For this sample the table gives about a million distinct CDR3 sequences, of which roughly 51% were detected only once. The top ten hold about 21% of the sample.

Sequencing was carried out using blood. Recombination connected TRBV18 to TRBJ1-4; D gene: possibly TRBD1, on 5 matching bases. The receptor comes from a woman aged 55-70 years in good health. The CDR3 corresponds to CASSPPGTTNEKLFF. The DNA sequence is TGTGCCAGCTCACCGCCAGGGACAACTAATGAAAAACTGTTTTTT.